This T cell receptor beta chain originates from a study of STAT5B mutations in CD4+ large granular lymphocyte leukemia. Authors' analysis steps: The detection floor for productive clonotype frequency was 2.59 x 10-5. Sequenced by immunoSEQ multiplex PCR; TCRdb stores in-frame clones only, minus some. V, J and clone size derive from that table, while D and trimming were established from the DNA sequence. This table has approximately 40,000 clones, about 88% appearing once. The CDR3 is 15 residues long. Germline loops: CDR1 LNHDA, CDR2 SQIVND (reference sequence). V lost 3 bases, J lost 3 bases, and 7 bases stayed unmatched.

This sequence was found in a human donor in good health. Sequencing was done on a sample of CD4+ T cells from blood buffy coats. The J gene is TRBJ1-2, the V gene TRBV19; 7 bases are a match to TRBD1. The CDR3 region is CASSILDRSHYGYTF. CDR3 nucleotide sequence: TGTGCCAGTAGTATTTTGGACAGGTCCCACTATGGCTACACCTTC.